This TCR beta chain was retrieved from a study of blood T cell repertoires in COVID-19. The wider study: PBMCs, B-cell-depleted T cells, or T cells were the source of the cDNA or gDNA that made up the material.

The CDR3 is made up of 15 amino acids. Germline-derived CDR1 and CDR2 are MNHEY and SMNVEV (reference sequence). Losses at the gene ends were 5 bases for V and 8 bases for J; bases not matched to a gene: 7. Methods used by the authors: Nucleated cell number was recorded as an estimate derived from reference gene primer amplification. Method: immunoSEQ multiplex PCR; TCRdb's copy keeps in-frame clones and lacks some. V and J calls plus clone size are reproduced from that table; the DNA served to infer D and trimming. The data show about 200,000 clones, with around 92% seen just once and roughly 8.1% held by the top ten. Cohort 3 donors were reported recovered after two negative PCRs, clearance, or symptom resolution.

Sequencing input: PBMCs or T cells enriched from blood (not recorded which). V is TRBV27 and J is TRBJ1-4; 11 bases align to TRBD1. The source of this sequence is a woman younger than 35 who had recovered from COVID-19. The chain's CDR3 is CASSPLRDRGEKLFF. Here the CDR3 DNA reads TGTGCCAGCAGTCCCCTCCGGGACAGGGGGGAAAAACTGTTTTTT. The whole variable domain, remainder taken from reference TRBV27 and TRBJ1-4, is EAQVTQNPRYLITVTGKKLTVTCSQNMNHEYMSWYRQDPGLGLRQIYYSMNVEVTDKGDVPEGYKVSRKEKRNFPLILESPSPNQTSLYFCASSPLRDRGEKLFFGSGTQLSVL.